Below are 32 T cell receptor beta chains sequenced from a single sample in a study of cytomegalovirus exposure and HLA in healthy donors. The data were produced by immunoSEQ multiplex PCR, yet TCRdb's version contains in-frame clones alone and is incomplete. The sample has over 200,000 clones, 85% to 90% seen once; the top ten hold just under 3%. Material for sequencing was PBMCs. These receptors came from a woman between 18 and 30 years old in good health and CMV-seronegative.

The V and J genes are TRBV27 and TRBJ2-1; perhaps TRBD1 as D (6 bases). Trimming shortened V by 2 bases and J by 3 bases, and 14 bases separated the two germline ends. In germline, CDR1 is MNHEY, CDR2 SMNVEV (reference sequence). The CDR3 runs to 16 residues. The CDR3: CASSLRSGQFYNEQFF. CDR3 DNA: TGTGCCAGCAGTTTAAGGTCCGGACAGTTCTACAATGAGCAGTTCTTC.

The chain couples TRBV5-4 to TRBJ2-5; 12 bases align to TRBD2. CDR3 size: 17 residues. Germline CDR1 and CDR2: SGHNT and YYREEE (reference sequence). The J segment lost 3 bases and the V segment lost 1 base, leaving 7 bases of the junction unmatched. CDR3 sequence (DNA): TGTGCCAGCAGCTTGCTAGCGGGAGGGCCTTTTGAAGAGACCCAGTACTTC. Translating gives CASSLLAGGPFEETQYF.

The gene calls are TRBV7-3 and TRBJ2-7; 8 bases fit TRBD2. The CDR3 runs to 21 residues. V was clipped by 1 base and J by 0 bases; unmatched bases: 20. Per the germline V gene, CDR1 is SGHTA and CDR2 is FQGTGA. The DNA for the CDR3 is TGTGCCAGCAGCTTAATGGAGCCTGGCCGAGCGGGAGTCCCTAGCTCCTACGAGCAGTACTTC. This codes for CASSLMEPGRAGVPSSYEQYF. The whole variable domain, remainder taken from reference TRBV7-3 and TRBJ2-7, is GAGVSQTPSNKVTEKGKYVELRCDPISGHTALYWYRQSLGQGPEFLIYFQGTGAADDSGLPNDRFFAVRPEGSVSTLKIQRTERGDSAVYLCASSLMEPGRAGVPSSYEQYFGPGTRLTVT.

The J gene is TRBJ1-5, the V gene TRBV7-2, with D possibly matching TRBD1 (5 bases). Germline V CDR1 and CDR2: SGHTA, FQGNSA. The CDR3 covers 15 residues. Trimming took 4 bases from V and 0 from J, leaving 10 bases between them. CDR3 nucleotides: TGTGCCAGCAGCTCCGACAGTTATAGCAATCAGCCCCAGCATTTT. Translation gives CASSSDSYSNQPQHF.

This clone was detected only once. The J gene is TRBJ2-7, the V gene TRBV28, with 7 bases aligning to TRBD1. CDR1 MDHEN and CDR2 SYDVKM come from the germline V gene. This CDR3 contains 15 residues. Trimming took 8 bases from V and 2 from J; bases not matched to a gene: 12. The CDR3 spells CASADWDSNTYEQYF. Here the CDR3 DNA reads TGTGCCAGCGCCGATTGGGACAGTAATACCTACGAGCAGTACTTC. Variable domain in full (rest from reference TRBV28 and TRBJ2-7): DVKVTQSSRYLVKRTGEKVFLECVQDMDHENMFWYRQDPGLGLRLIYFSYDVKMKEKGDIPEGYSVSREKKERFSLILESASTNQTSMYLCASADWDSNTYEQYFGPGTRLTVT.

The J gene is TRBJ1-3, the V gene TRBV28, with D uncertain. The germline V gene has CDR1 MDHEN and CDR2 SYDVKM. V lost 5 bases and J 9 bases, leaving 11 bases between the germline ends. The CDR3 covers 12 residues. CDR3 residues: CASSDTGSTIYF. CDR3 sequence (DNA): TGTGCCAGCAGTGATACCGGGTCCACCATATATTTT.

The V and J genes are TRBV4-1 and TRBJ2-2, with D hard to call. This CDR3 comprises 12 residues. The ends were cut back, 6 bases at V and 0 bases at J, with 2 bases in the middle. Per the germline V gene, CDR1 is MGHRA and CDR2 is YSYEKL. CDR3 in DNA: TGCGCCAGCAGTACGAACACCGGGGAGCTGTTTTTT. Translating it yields CASSTNTGELFF.

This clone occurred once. The DNA for the CDR3 is TGTGCCAGTAGTATTTCGGCTAGCGGGAGGGCGGGAGGGAATGAGCAGTTCTTC. Translation: CASSISASGRAGGNEQFF. The rearrangement uses TRBV19 and TRBJ2-1; TRBD2 aligns across 12 bases. V was pared by 3 bases and J by 7 bases, with 13 bases of the junction left unmatched. Germline-derived CDR1 and CDR2 are LNHDA and SQIVND (reference sequence). The CDR3 is 18 residues long.

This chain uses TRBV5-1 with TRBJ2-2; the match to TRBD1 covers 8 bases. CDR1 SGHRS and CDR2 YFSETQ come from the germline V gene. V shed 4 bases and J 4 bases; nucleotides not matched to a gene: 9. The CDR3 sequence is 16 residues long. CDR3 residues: CASSGQGARVTGELFF. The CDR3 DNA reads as TGCGCCAGCAGCGGGCAGGGGGCACGGGTCACCGGGGAGCTGTTTTTT. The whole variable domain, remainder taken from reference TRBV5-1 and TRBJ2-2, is KAGVTQTPRYLIKTRGQQVTLSCSPISGHRSVSWYQQTPGQGLQFLFEYFSETQRNKGNFPGRFSGRQFSNSRSEMNVSTLELGDSALYLCASSGQGARVTGELFFGEGSRLTVL.

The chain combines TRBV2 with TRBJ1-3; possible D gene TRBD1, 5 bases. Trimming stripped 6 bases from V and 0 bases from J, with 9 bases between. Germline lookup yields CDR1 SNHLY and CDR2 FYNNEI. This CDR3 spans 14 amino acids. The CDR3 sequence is CASRRDSSGNTIYF. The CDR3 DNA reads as TGTGCCAGCAGACGCGACAGCTCTGGAAACACCATATATTTT.

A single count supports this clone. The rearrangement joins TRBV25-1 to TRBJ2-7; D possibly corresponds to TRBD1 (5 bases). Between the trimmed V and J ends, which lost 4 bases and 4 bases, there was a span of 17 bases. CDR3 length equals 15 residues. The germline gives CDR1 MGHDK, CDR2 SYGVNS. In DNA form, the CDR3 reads TGTGCCAGCAGTGGAGCCTCGGGCAGGGCATACGAGCAGTACTTC. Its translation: CASSGASGRAYEQYF.

In DNA form, the CDR3 reads TGCAGCGTTGGGGAAAAGGGGGTTAGAGATACGCAGTATTTT. Its protein is CSVGEKGVRDTQYF. The chain recombines TRBV29-1 with TRBJ2-3; weak D call: TRBD1 (6 bases). V lost 4 bases to trimming and J lost 5 bases, with 16 bases between them. This CDR3 is 14 amino acids long. Germline V gene data show CDR1 as SQVTM and CDR2 as ANQGSEA.

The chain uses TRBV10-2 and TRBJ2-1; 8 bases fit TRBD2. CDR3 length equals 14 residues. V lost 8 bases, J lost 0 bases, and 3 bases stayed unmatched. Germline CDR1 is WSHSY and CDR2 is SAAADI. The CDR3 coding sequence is TGCGCCAGCCAGCGGGGGAGCTCCTACAATGAGCAGTTCTTC. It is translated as CASQRGSSYNEQFF.

The CDR3 region has the DNA TGTGCCACCTCCGGGACAGGGGGCGTTACACAACCTAACGAGCAGTACTTC. Translated: CATSGTGGVTQPNEQYF. V usage is TRBV10-3 and J usage is TRBJ2-7, with TRBD1 matching 12 bases. The CDR3 loop spans 17 amino acids. After removal of 10 bases from V and 5 bases from J, the junction contained 18 bases not matched to a gene. The V gene's germline CDR1 is ENHRY and CDR2 SYGVKD.

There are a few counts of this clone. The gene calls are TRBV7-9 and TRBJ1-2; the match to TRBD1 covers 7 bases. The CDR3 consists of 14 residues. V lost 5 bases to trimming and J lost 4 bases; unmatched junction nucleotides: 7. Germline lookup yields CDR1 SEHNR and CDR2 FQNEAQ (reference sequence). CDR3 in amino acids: CASSPQQGSYGYTF. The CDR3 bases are TGTGCCAGCAGCCCGCAACAGGGGTCCTATGGCTACACCTTC.

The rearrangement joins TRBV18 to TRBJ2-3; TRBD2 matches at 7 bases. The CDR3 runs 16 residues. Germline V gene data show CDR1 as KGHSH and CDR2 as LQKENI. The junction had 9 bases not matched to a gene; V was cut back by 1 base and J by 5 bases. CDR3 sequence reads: CASSPLHREEGDTQYF. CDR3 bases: TGTGCCAGCTCACCACTTCACCGGGAGGAGGGAGATACGCAGTATTTT. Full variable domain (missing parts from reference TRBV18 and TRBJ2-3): NAGVMQNPRHLVRRRGQEARLRCSPMKGHSHVYWYRQLPEEGLKFMVYLQKENIIDESGMPKERFSAEFPKEGPSILRIQQVVRGDSAAYFCASSPLHREEGDTQYFGPGTRLTVL.

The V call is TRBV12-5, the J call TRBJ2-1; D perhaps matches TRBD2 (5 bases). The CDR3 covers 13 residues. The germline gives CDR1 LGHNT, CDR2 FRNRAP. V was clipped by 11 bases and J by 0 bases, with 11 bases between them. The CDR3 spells CASGISSYNEQFF. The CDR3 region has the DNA TGTGCTTCGGGGATCAGCTCCTACAATGAGCAGTTCTTC.

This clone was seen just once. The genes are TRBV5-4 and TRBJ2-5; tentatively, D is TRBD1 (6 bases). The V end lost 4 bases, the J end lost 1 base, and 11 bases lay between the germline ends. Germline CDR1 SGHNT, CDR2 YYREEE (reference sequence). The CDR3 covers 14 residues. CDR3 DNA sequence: TGTGCCAGCAGCACCGGACAGCCCCAAGAGACCCAGTACTTC. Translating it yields CASSTGQPQETQYF.

CDR3 loop: CASSLGGLAGLQETQYF. The CDR3 nucleotides are TGTGCCAGCAGCTTAGGGGGACTAGCGGGACTGCAAGAGACCCAGTACTTC. The gene calls are TRBV7-2 and TRBJ2-5; 13 bases agree with TRBD2. CDR1 and CDR2 from the germline V gene are SGHTA and FQGNSA. The CDR3 length is 17 residues. The V and J ends lost 1 base and 2 bases, in that order; junction bases with no gene match: 4.

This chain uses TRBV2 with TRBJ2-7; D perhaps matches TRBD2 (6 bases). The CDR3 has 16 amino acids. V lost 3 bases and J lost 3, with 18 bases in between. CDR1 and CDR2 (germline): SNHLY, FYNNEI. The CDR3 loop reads CASSDIGVADNYEQYF. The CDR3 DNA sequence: TGTGCCAGCAGTGACATCGGGGTAGCGGATAACTACGAGCAGTACTTC.

CDR3 region: CASTLEGPSGGFTGELFF. The CDR3 DNA sequence: TGTGCCAGCACTCTAGAGGGGCCAAGCGGGGGCTTTACCGGGGAGCTGTTTTTT. The rearrangement uses TRBV27 and TRBJ2-2; 8 nucleotides agree with TRBD2. Germline V lookup: CDR1 MNHEY, CDR2 SMNVEV (reference sequence). Trimming at V came to 7 bases and at J to 5 bases, leaving 18 bases not matched to a gene. This CDR3 has 18 amino acids.

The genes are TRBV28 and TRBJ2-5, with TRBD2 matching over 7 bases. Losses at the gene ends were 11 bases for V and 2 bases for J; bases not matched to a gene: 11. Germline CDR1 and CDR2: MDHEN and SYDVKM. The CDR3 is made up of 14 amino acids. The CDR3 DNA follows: TGTGCCGGGAGGACGGGAGGTGGGCAAGAGACCCAGTACTTC. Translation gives CAGRTGGGQETQYF.

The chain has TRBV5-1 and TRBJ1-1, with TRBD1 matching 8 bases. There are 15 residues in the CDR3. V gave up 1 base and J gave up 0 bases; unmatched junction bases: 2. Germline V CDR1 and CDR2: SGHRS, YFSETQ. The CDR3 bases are TGCGCCAGCAGCTTGTGGACAGGGTTGAACACTGAAGCTTTCTTT. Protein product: CASSLWTGLNTEAFF.

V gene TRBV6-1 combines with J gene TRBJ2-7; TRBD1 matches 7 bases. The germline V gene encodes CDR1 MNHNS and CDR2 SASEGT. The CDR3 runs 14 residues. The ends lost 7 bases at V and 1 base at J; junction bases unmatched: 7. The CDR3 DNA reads TGTGCCAGCATCTACAGGGGAGTATCCTACGAGCAGTACTTC. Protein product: CASIYRGVSYEQYF.

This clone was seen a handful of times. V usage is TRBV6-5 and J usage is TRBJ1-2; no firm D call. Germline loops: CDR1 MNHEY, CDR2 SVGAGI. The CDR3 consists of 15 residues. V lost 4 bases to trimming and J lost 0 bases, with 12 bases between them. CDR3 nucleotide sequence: TGTGCCAGCAGTTGGACCGGAGGGCCTAACTATGGCTACACCTTC. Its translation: CASSWTGGPNYGYTF.

CDR3 DNA sequence: TGTGCCAGCAGCTTTGGCCTAGAAGAGAATGAAGCTTTCTTT. Its translation is CASSFGLEENEAFF. V gene TRBV11-2 combines with J gene TRBJ1-1; the D is unclear. From germline, CDR1 is SGHAT and CDR2 FQNNGV. CDR3 size: 14 residues. The ends were cut back, 3 bases at V and 7 bases at J, with 15 bases in the middle.

The CDR3 DNA reads as TGTGCCAGCAGGGAGGGACAGGGTTCCTACGAGCAGTACTTC. Amino acid sequence: CASREGQGSYEQYF. The V and J genes are TRBV6-6 and TRBJ2-7; 9 bases fit TRBD1. This CDR3 has 14 residues. V was clipped by 6 bases and J by 1 base; unmatched bases: 4. Germline V gene data show CDR1 as MNHNY and CDR2 as SVGAGI (reference sequence).

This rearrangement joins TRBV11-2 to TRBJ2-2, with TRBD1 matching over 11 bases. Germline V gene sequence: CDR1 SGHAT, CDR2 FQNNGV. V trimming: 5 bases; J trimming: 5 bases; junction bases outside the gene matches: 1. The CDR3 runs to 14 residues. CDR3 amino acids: CASSGTGGTGELFF. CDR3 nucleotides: TGTGCCAGCAGCGGGACAGGGGGAACCGGGGAGCTGTTTTTT.

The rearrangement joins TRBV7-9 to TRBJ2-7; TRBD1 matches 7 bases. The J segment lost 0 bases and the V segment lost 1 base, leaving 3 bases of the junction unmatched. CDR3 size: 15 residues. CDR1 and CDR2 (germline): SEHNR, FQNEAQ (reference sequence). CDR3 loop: CASSLEGTDSYEQYF. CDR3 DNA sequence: TGTGCCAGCAGCTTAGAGGGGACAGACTCCTACGAGCAGTACTTC.

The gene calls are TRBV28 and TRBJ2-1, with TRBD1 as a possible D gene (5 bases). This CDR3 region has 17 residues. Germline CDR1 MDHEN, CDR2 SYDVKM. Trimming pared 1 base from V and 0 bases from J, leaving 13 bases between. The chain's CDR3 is CASSLFYQGSSYNEQFF. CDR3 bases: TGTGCCAGCAGTTTATTTTATCAGGGCAGCTCCTACAATGAGCAGTTCTTC.

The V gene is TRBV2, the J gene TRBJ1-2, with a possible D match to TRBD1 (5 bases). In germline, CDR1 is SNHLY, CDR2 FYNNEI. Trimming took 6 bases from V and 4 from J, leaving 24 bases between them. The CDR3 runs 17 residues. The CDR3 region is CASSPLVSGPRAYGYTF. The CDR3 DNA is TGTGCCAGCAGCCCTTTAGTGTCAGGCCCCAGGGCCTATGGCTACACCTTC.

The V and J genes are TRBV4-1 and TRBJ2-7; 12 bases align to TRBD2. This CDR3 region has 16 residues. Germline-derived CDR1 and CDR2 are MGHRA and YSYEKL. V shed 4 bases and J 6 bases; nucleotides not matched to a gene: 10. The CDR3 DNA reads TGCGCCAGCAGCCCCAAATCCGGACTAGCGGGATCCGAGCAGTACTTC. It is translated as CASSPKSGLAGSEQYF.